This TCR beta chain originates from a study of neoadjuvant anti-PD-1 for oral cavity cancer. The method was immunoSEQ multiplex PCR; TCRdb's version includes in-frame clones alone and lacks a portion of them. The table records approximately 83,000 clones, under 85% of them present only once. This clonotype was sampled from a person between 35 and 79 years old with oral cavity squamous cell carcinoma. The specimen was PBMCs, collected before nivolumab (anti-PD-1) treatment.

CDR3 bases: TGTGCCAGCAGCTTATTAGCCAGTGACTATGGCTACACCTTC. Protein sequence: CASSLLASDYGYTF. The chain uses TRBV7-9 and TRBJ1-2; D unclear. Germline CDR1 SEHNR, CDR2 FQNEAQ (reference sequence). The CDR3 length is 14 residues. Trimming removed 2 bases from V and 3 bases from J, with 10 bases in between.